This T cell receptor beta chain was recorded in a study of blood T cell repertoires in COVID-19. Study at large: Sites in the United States, Italy and Spain provided acute and convalescent COVID-19 samples.

Data came from immunoSEQ multiplex PCR; TCRdb stores just in-frame clones and leaves some out. The table records tens of thousands of clones, 75% to 90% of them present only once. The V segment lost 7 bases and the J segment 0 bases; nucleotides outside the gene matches: 4. This CDR3 comprises 15 residues. The germline V gene encodes CDR1 MGHDK and CDR2 SYGVNS. This clone has a handful of counts. The sequenced sample was peripheral blood. The clonotype was recovered from a man between 50 and 59 years old with active or convalescent COVID-19. The chain employs TRBV25-1 and TRBJ2-2; 8 positions match TRBD2. The CDR3 protein is CASTVSGTNTGELFF. As DNA, the CDR3 is TGTGCCAGCACTGTTAGCGGGACGAACACCGGGGAGCTGTTTTTT.